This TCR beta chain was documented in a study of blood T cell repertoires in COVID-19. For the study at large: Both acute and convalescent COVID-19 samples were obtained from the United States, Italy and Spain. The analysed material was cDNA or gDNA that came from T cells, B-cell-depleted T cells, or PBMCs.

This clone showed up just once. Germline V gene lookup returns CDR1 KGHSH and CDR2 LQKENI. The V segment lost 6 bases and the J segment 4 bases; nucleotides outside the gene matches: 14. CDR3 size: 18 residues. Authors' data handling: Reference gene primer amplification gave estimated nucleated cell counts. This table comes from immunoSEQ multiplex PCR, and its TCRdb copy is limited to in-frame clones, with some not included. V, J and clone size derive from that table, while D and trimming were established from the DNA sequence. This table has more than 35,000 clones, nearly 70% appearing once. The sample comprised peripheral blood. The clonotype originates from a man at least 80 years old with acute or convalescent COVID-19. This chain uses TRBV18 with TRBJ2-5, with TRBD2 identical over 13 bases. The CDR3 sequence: CASSSGTSGVLVLETQYF. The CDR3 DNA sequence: TGTGCCAGCTCGTCCGGGACTAGCGGGGTGTTGGTCTTAGAGACCCAGTACTTC.